Listed here are 17 T cell receptor beta chains from one sample, sequenced in a study of CD8 T cells in ankylosing spondylitis. TCRdb re-called the 5' RACE reads through MiXCR, storing one row per CDR3 protein. The data contain 200,000 to 300,000 distinct CDR3 sequences, approximately 8.4% of them seen just once; the ten biggest clones take up more than 4.5%. The sample was blood, either unsorted or a sorted T cell fraction (not recorded which). These receptors all stem from a female donor with ankylosing spondylitis or in good health (not recorded which).

This clonotype has a count of ten or more. V and J are TRBV2 and TRBJ2-5; D may match TRBD1 or TRBD2 (5 bases each). In germline, CDR1 is SNHLY, CDR2 FYNNEI. Trimming stripped 7 bases from V and 2 bases from J, with 14 bases between. The CDR3 consists of 14 residues. CDR3 amino acids: CASNRDPSQETQYF. The CDR3 DNA reads as TGTGCCAGCAACCGGGACCCATCTCAAGAGACCCAGTACTTC.

There are many counts of this clonotype. The V call is TRBV15, the J call TRBJ2-3; no definite D call. V shed 1 base and J shed 1 base, with 3 bases lying between them. The CDR3 sequence is 13 residues long. Germline loops: CDR1 LNHNV, CDR2 YYDKDF (reference sequence). As DNA, the CDR3 is TGTGCCACCAGCAGAGTTGGCACAGATACGCAGTATTTT. Amino acid sequence: CATSRVGTDTQYF.

There are many counts of this clonotype. The chain couples TRBV28 to TRBJ2-3, with D maybe TRBD2 (5 bases). CDR1 and CDR2 (germline): MDHEN, SYDVKM. This CDR3 spans 13 amino acids. V lost 4 bases and J lost 4, with 9 bases in between. Here the CDR3 DNA reads TGTGCCAGCAGTTATCTAGCCTCAGATACGCAGTATTTT. Translating gives CASSYLASDTQYF.

This clonotype was observed many times. The gene calls are TRBV3-1 and TRBJ2-5; D remains unclear. Trimming stripped 2 bases from V and 5 bases from J, with 3 bases between. Germline CDR1 reads LGHDT; CDR2 reads YNNKEL (reference sequence). This CDR3 is 11 amino acids long. CDR3 nucleotides: TGTGCCAGCAGCCAATGGGAGACCCAGTACTTC. The encoded protein is CASSQWETQYF.

The V and J genes are TRBV7-2 and TRBJ2-7, with TRBD2 matching 11 bases. V shed 5 bases, J shed 4 bases, and the junction held 7 bases outside the gene matches. The V gene's germline CDR1 is SGHTA and CDR2 FQGNSA. The CDR3 spans 15 residues. As DNA, the CDR3 is TGTGCCAGCAGCCCTATAGCGGGAGGGCAATACGAGCAGTACTTC. Translating it yields CASSPIAGGQYEQYF.

This clonotype was counted many times. The V call is TRBV12-3 or TRBV12-4, the J call TRBJ2-1; the D gene is possibly TRBD1 (6 bases). The CDR3 has 15 residues. Trimming took 7 bases from V and 0 from J, leaving 13 bases between them. CDR3 loop: CASTMTGRSYNEQFF. CDR3 DNA sequence: TGTGCCAGCACGATGACAGGACGCTCCTACAATGAGCAGTTCTTC.

This clonotype was observed a handful of times. V gene TRBV27 combines with J gene TRBJ2-3; D unclear. The CDR3 spans 15 residues. Trimming pared 3 bases from V and 6 bases from J, leaving 16 bases between. The germline CDR1 and CDR2 sequences are MNHEY and SMNVEV (reference sequence). The CDR3, as DNA: TGTGCCAGCAGTTTTGGGTCAGGCGGATCGGATACGCAGTATTTT. Amino acids: CASSFGSGGSDTQYF.

This clonotype was detected a few times. The rearrangement uses TRBV7-2 and TRBJ2-1, with TRBD1 matching 9 bases. CDR1 SGHTA and CDR2 FQGNSA come from the germline V gene. The junction had 5 bases not matched to a gene; V was cut back by 1 base and J by 7 bases. The CDR3 consists of 15 residues. CDR3 nucleotide sequence: TGTGCCAGCAGCTTAGGTGGGACAGGGCGGAATGAGCAGTTCTTC. Residues: CASSLGGTGRNEQFF.

The DNA for the CDR3 is TGTGCCAGCAGTGATGCGGGAGTAGTTGGTACGCAGTATTTT. Translated: CASSDAGVVGTQYF. The V and J genes are TRBV25-1 and TRBJ2-3, with 7 bases matching TRBD2. Trimming at V came to 3 bases and at J to 8 bases, leaving 8 bases not matched to a gene. Per the germline V gene, CDR1 is MGHDK and CDR2 is SYGVNS. The CDR3 spans 14 residues.

Notes on this clonotype: At one boundary the junction diverges from the germline segment, which might be a read error. The chain combines TRBV7-9 with TRBJ2-1; D is unresolved. The CDR3 is 14 amino acids. Germline V gives CDR1 SEHNR, CDR2 FQNEAQ (reference sequence). The CDR3 DNA reads as TGTGCCAACAGCTTAGACACCTTGGCCAATGAGCAGTTCTTC. Protein product: CANSLDTLANEQFF.

This clonotype was recorded at least ten times. The chain couples TRBV15 to TRBJ1-5; TRBD1 matches 9 bases. The CDR3 consists of 15 residues. Germline CDR1 LNHNV, CDR2 YYDKDF (reference sequence). Trimming removed 5 bases from V and 5 bases from J; junction bases left unmatched: 7. CDR3 coding DNA: TGTGCCACCAGCCCGCGGACAGGGGATGATCAGCCCCAGCATTTT. This gives the protein CATSPRTGDDQPQHF.

This sequence joins TRBV20-1 and TRBJ1-2; TRBD1 matches 7 bases. V dropped 6 bases and J dropped 4; count of bases not matched to a gene: 8. This CDR3 has 13 residues. The germline gives CDR1 DFQATT, CDR2 SNEGSKA (reference sequence). The CDR3 region has the DNA TGCAGTGCAACCCTGGACAGGAGCTATGGCTACACCTTC. Translated: CSATLDRSYGYTF.

There are many counts of this clonotype. This chain uses TRBV4-1 with TRBJ2-7, with D possibly matching TRBD1 (6 bases). The CDR3 has 14 residues. V shed 4 bases and J shed 0 bases, with 10 bases lying between them. Germline lookup yields CDR1 MGHRA and CDR2 YSYEKL. The CDR3 region is CASSPGQSSYEQYF. CDR3 bases: TGCGCCAGCAGCCCCGGACAGAGCTCCTACGAGCAGTACTTC.

V is TRBV7-9 and J is TRBJ1-1; perhaps TRBD1 as D (6 bases). CDR3 size: 15 residues. The ends were cut back, 5 bases at V and 3 bases at J, with 16 bases in the middle. Germline V gene sequence: CDR1 SEHNR, CDR2 FQNEAQ (reference sequence). The CDR3 loop reads CASSILPGEDTEAFF. The CDR3 DNA follows: TGTGCCAGCAGCATCCTCCCAGGGGAGGACACTGAAGCTTTCTTT.

This clonotype came up many times. The CDR3 here is CASSYLAGGGRGNEQFF. Written as DNA, the CDR3 is TGTGCCAGCAGTTACCTAGCGGGAGGGGGGAGAGGGAATGAGCAGTTCTTC. The chain is built from TRBV6-5 and TRBJ2-1; 12 bases agree with TRBD2. Germline lookup yields CDR1 MNHEY and CDR2 SVGAGI. V shed 2 bases and J 7 bases; nucleotides not matched to a gene: 9. The CDR3 totals 17 residues.

A word on this clonotype: This clone may be a read error of a much larger clone one base away. The chain links TRBV19 to TRBJ1-4; D is perhaps TRBD1 (5 bases). Germline lookup yields CDR1 LNHDA and CDR2 SQIVND (reference sequence). This CDR3 is built from 14 residues. V was clipped by 10 bases and J by 7 bases, with 19 bases between them. The CDR3 DNA reads TGTGCCACCTCCCCGAGGACAATTCCTGAAAAACTGTTTTTT. Protein sequence: CATSPRTIPEKLFF.

A note on this clonotype: This clone may be a read error of a much larger clone one base away. CDR3 sequence reads: CASSLGLAANAGELFF. The CDR3 DNA reads TGTGCCAGCAGCTTAGGACTAGCTGCCAACGCCGGGGAGCTGTTTTTT. The rearrangement uses TRBV11-2 and TRBJ2-2; 7 bases match TRBD2. CDR1 and CDR2 (germline): SGHAT, FQNNGV. The CDR3 spans 16 residues. V trimming: 1 base; J trimming: 6 bases; junction bases outside the gene matches: 8.